This is a list of T cell receptor beta chains from one sample in a study. TCRdb analysed the 5' RACE reads with MiXCR anew, one entry per CDR3 protein. In the table there are around 9,000 distinct CDR3 sequences, just under 55% of which are singletons. Sequencing was done on a sample of Tregs sorted from a lymph node. These receptors were obtained from a female donor with breast cancer. Both conserved end residues are part of each CDR3. The D gene is left open where the match is weak. Not every row has a clone size; where given, it reads once, few, many or a size class.

cdr3_nt cdr3_aa clone_size v_call d_call j_call
TGTGCCAGCAGCTCGGACGGAGGCAATGAGCAGTTCTTC CASSSDGGNEQFF . TRBV7-8 . TRBJ2-1
TGTGCCAGCAGTTACTCGGGTCTAGCGGGAGGCCAATTCAACAATGAGCAGTTCTTC CASSYSGLAGGQFNNEQFF . TRBV6-5 TRBD2 TRBJ2-1
TGTGCCAGCAGTGAAGCGGCGACAGGGTTCTACGAGCAGTACTTC CASSEAATGFYEQYF . TRBV6-1 TRBD1 TRBJ2-7
TGCAGTGCTAGCCCTACTAGCGGCCAACAAGAGACCCAGTACTTC CSASPTSGQQETQYF . TRBV20-1 TRBD2 TRBJ2-5
TGTGCCAGCGGGAGAGACAGCCAAGAGACCCAGTACTTC CASGRDSQETQYF . TRBV6-2/TRBV6-3 . TRBJ2-5
TGCGCCAGCAGCCGACAGGGAACTCAGCGTGAAGCTTTCTTT CASSRQGTQREAFF . TRBV4-3 TRBD1 TRBJ1-1
TGTGCCAGCAGCAGAGGACTAGCGGGTTACCAAGAGACCCAGTACTTC CASSRGLAGYQETQYF . TRBV11-2 TRBD2 TRBJ2-5
TGTGCCAGCAGTGAAGGGTACGGTCCCTATGGCTACACCTTC CASSEGYGPYGYTF . TRBV6-1 . TRBJ1-2
TGTGCCAGCAGCGTTAGCGGGATCGAAGGTAATGAGCAGTTCTTC CASSVSGIEGNEQFF . TRBV9 TRBD2 TRBJ2-1
TGCAGTGCTTCTACTAGCGGGTCCTACAATGAGCAGTTCTTC CSASTSGSYNEQFF . TRBV20-1 TRBD2 TRBJ2-1
TGCAGTGCGGGCCGCAGTTACGATGAGCAGTTCTTC CSAGRSYDEQFF . TRBV20-1 . TRBJ2-1
TGCAGCGTTGAAGATGAAGGGGGGGGGAAGGTCCACAATGAGCAGTTCTTC CSVEDEGGGKVHNEQFF once TRBV29-1 . TRBJ2-1
TGTGCCATCAAAGAGCAGGGAGACACTGAAGCTTTCTTT CAIKEQGDTEAFF . TRBV10-3 . TRBJ1-1
TGCGCCAGCAGCTCAGAGACCCCCTCCTACGAGCAGTACTTC CASSSETPSYEQYF . TRBV5-1 . TRBJ2-7
TGTGCCAGCAGCCCTGGACAGGGGGTGTTAAAGACCCAGTACTTC CASSPGQGVLKTQYF few TRBV7-3 TRBD1 TRBJ2-5
TGTGCCATTACAGGGGTCCCGGGAATCACCGGGGAGCTGTTTTTT CAITGVPGITGELFF . TRBV5-4 TRBD1 TRBJ2-2
TGTGCCAGCTCACCATTTAACTCGATCAGCGCAGATACGCAGTATTTT CASSPFNSISADTQYF once TRBV18 . TRBJ2-3